The 5 T cell receptor beta chains below all came from one sample that was sequenced in a study of blood T cell repertoires in COVID-19 (dated by TCRdb to 2019 to 2021). The library relied on the immunoSEQ multiplex PCR assay. Drawn from immuneACCESS, this table holds only the in-frame rearrangements with V and J called that TCRdb kept. Clones are partly lost; checked studies trace under half to an unresolved V gene and leave the rest unexplained. Recorded for this sample are approximately 240,000 clones; around 80% of them occurred a single time. Clones ranked in the top ten supply more than 5% of the sample. The sequencing sample was made of peripheral blood. These receptors were taken from a human donor in a cohort sampled during active COVID-19.

The chain carries TRBV7-9 and TRBJ2-5; 7 bases are a match to TRBD2. With 5 bases clipped from V and 0 bases from J, the junction kept 6 bases outside the gene matches. The CDR3 contains 15 residues. Germline CDR1 reads SEHNR; CDR2 reads FQNEAQ (reference sequence). The DNA of the CDR3 is TGTGCCAGCAGCCTTGGGAGCGGGAACCAAGAGACCCAGTACTTC. It codes for CASSLGSGNQETQYF.

This clone has just one count. The chain links TRBV5-1 to TRBJ1-4; tentative D call: TRBD1 (5 bases). The V gene lost 3 bases and the J gene lost 5 bases, with 11 bases spanning the gap. This CDR3 contains 14 residues. Germline loops: CDR1 SGHRS, CDR2 YFSETQ. This CDR3 is CASSSRVGNEKLFF. The CDR3 coding sequence is TGCGCCAGCAGCTCCAGGGTGGGAAATGAAAAACTGTTTTTT.

The V gene is TRBV5-1, the J gene TRBJ1-2, with 8 bases that match TRBD1. Germline values: CDR1 SGHRS, CDR2 YFSETQ. Trimming at V came to 0 bases and at J to 8 bases, leaving 6 bases not matched to a gene. This CDR3 has 14 amino acids. This CDR3 is CASSLEGQARGYTF. Here the CDR3 DNA reads TGCGCCAGCAGCTTGGAGGGACAGGCTAGGGGCTACACCTTC.

This clone was counted only a few times. The genes are TRBV27 and TRBJ1-5; possibly TRBD1 for D (6 bases). The CDR3 has 14 amino acids. V was trimmed by 3 bases and J by 3 bases, leaving 9 bases between them. Germline V gene lookup returns CDR1 MNHEY and CDR2 SMNVEV (reference sequence). DNA of the CDR3: TGTGCCAGCAGTTTTCAGGGGAACAATCAGCCCCAGCATTTT. Amino acids: CASSFQGNNQPQHF.

This clone was recorded only once. V gene TRBV19 combines with J gene TRBJ1-1; D call uncertain. Deletions cut 3 bases from V and 5 bases from J, with 13 bases between. Germline V CDR1 and CDR2: LNHDA, SQIVND (reference sequence). CDR3 length: 14 amino acids. In DNA form, the CDR3 reads TGTGCCAGTAGTATCGGGGATAGGGTGACTGAAGCTTTCTTT. Its translation is CASSIGDRVTEAFF.